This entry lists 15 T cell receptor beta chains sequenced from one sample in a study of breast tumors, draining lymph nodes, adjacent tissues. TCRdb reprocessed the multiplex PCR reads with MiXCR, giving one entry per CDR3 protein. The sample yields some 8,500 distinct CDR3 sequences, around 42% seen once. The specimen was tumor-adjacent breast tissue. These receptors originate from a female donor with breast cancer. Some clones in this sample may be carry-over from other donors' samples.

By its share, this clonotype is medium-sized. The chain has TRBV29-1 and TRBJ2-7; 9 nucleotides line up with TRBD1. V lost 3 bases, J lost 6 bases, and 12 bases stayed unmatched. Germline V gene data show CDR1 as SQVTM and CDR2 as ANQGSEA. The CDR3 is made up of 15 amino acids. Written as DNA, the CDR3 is TGCAGCGTTGAGATTAATGGACAGGGGTGGGGCGAGCAGTACTTC. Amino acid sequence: CSVEINGQGWGEQYF.

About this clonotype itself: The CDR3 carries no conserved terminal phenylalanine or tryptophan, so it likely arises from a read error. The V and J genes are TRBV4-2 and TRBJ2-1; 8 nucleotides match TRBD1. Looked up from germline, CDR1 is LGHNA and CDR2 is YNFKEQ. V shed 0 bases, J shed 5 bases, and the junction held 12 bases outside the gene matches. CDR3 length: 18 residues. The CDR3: CASSQDRNPGQDNNEQFL. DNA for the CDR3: TGTGCCAGCAGCCAAGATAGAAACCCGGGACAGGATAACAATGAGCAGTTCTTA.

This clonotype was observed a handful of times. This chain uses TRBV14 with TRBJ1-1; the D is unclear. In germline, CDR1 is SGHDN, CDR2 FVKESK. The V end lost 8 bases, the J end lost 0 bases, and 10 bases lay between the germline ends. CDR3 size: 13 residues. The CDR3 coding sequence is TGTGCCAGCCGTAAACAGCTGAACACTGAAGCTTTCTTT. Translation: CASRKQLNTEAFF.

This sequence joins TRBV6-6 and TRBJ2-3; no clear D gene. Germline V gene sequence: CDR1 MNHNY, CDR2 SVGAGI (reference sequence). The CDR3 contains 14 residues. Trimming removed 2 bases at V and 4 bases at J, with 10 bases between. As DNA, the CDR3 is TGTGCCAGCAGTTACACCCGTCAGGCAGATACGCAGTATTTT. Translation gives CASSYTRQADTQYF.

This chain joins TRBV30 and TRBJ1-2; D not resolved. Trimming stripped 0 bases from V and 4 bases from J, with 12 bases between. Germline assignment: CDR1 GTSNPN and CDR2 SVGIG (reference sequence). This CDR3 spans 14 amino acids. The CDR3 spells CAWSVNSQTYGYTF. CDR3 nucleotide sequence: TGTGCCTGGAGTGTTAACAGCCAGACCTATGGCTACACCTTC. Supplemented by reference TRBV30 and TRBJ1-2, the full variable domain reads SQTIHQWPATLVQPVGSPLSLECTVEGTSNPNLYWYRQAAGRGLQLLFYSVGIGQISSEVPQNLSASRPQDRQFILSSKKLLLSDSGFYLCAWSVNSQTYGYTFGSGTRLTVV.

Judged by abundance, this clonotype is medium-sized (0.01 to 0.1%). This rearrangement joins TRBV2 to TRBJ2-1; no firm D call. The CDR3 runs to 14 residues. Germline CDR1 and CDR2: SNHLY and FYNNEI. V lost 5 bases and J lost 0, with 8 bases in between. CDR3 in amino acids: CASSRYASYNEQFF. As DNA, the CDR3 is TGTGCCAGCAGTCGTTACGCCTCCTACAATGAGCAGTTCTTC.

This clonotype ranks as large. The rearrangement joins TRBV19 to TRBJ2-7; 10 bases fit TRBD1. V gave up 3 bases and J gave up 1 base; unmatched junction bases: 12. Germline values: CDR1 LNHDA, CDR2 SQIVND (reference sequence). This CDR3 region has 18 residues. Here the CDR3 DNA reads TGTGCCAGTAGTATGGGTGTCGGGACAGGGGATTTGTCCTACGAGCAGTACTTC. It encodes CASSMGVGTGDLSYEQYF.

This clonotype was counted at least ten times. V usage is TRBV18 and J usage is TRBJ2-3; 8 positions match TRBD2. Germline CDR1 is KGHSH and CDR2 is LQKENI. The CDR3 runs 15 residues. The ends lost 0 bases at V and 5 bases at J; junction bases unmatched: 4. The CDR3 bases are TGTGCCAGCTCACCACCGCGGGGGGAAGGAGATACGCAGTATTTT. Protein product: CASSPPRGEGDTQYF. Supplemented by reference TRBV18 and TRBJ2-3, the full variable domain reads NAGVMQNPRHLVRRRGQEARLRCSPMKGHSHVYWYRQLPEEGLKFMVYLQKENIIDESGMPKERFSAEFPKEGPSILRIQQVVRGDSAAYFCASSPPRGEGDTQYFGPGTRLTVL.

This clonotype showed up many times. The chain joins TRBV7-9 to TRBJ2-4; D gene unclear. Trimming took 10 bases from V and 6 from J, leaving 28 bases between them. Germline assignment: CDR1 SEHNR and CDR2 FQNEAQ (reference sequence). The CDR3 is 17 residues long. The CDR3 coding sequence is TGTGCCACGACTGCCTTGACTGGACCTCGGACGGGAAACATTCAGTACTTC. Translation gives CATTALTGPRTGNIQYF.

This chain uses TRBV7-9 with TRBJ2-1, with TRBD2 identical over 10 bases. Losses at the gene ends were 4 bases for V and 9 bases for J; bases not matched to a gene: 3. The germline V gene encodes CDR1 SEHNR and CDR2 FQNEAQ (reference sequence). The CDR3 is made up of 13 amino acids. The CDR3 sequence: CASSWTSGPEQFF. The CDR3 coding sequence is TGTGCCAGCAGCTGGACTAGCGGCCCTGAGCAGTTCTTC. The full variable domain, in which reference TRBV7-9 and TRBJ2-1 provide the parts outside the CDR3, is DTGVSQNPRHKITKRGQNVTFRCDPISEHNRLYWYRQTLGQGPEFLTYFQNEAQLEKSRLLSDRFSAERPKGSFSTLEIQRTEQGDSAMYLCASSWTSGPEQFFGPGTRLTVL.

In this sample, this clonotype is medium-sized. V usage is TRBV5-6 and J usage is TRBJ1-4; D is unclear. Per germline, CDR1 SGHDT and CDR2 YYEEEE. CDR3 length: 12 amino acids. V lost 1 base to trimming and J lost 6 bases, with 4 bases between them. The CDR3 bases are TGTGCCAGCAGCTTGATGGATGAAAAACTGTTTTTT. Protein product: CASSLMDEKLFF.

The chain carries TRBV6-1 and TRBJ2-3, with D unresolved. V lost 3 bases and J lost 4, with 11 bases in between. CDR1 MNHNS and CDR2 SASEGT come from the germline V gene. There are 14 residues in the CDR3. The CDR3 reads CASSEPGLPDTQYF. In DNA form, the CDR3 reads TGTGCCAGCAGTGAGCCCGGGCTCCCAGATACGCAGTATTTT.

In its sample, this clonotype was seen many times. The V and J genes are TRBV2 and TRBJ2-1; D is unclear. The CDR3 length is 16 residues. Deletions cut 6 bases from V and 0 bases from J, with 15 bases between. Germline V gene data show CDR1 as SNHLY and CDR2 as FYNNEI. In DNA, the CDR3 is TGTGCCAGCAGGGCGGAAGCGTCAAGCTCCTACAATGAGCAGTTCTTC. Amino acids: CASRAEASSSYNEQFF. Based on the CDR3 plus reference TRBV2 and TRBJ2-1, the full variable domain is EPEVTQTPSHQVTQMGQEVILRCVPISNHLYFYWYRQILGQKVEFLVSFYNNEISEKSEIFDDQFSVERPDGSNFTLKIRSTKLEDSAMYFCASRAEASSSYNEQFFGPGTRLTVL.

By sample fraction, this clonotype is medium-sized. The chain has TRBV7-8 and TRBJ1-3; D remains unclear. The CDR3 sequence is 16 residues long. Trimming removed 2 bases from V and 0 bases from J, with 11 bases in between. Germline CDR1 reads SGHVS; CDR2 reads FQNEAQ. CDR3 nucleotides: TGTGCCAGCAGCTTACGCAGGTTTACCTCTGGAAACACCATATATTTT. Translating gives CASSLRRFTSGNTIYF.

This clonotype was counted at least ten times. CDR3 in amino acids: CASSPQAGEDGELFF. In DNA form, the CDR3 reads TGTGCCAGCTCACCCCAAGCGGGAGAGGACGGGGAGCTGTTTTTT. The chain links TRBV18 to TRBJ2-2; 8 bases agree with TRBD2. The CDR3 length is 15 residues. V lost 3 bases and J lost 7; bases outside the gene matches: 7. Looked up from germline, CDR1 is KGHSH and CDR2 is LQKENI.